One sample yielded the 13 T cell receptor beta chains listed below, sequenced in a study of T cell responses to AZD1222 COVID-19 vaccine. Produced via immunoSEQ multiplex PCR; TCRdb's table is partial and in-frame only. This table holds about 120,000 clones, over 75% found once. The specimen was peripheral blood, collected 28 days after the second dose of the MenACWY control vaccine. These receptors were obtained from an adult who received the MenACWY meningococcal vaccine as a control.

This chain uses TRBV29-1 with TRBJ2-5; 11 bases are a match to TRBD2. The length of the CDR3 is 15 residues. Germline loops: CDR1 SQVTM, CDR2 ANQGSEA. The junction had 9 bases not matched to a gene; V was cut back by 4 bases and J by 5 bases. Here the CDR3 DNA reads TGCAGCGTTGTCCCGCTAGCGGGAGGTAGGGAGACCCAGTACTTC. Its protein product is CSVVPLAGGRETQYF.

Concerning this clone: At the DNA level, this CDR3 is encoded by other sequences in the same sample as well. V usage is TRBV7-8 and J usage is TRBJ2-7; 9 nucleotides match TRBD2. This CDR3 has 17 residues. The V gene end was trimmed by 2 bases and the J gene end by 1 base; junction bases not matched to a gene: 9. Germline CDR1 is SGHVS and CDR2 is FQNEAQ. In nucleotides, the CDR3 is TGTGCCAGCAGCTTATTCGGGGCGGGGGGGGTGTCCTACGAGCAGTACGTC. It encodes CASSLFGAGGVSYEQYV.

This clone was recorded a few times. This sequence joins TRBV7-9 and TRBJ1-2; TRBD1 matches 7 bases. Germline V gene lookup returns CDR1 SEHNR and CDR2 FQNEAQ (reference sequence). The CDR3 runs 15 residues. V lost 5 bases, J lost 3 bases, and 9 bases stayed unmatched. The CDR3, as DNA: TGTGCCAGCAGCCCCTCATCAGGGGGGGACTATGGCTACACCTTC. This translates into CASSPSSGGDYGYTF. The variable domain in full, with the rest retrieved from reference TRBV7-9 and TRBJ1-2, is DTGVSQNPRHKITKRGQNVTFRCDPISEHNRLYWYRQTLGQGPEFLTYFQNEAQLEKSRLLSDRFSAERPKGSFSTLEIQRTEQGDSAMYLCASSPSSGGDYGYTFGSGTRLTVV.

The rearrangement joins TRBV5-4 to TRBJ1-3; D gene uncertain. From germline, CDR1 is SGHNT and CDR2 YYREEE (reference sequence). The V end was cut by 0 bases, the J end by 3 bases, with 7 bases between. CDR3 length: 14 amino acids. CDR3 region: CASSLGQLGNTIYF. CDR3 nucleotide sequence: TGTGCCAGCAGCTTGGGTCAGCTTGGAAACACCATATATTTT. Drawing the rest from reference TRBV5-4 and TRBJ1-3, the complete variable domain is ETGVTQSPTHLIKTRGQQVTLRCSSQSGHNTVSWYQQALGQGPQFIFQYYREEENGRGNFPPRFSGLQFPNYSSELNVNALELDDSALYLCASSLGQLGNTIYFGEGSWLTVV.

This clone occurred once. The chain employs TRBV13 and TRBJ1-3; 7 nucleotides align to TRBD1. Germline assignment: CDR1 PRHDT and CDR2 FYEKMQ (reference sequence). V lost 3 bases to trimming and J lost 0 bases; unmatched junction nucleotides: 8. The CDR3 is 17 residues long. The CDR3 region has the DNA TGTGCCAGCAGCTTGACAGGGAGGGGGGGCTCTGGAAACACCATATATTTT. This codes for CASSLTGRGGSGNTIYF.

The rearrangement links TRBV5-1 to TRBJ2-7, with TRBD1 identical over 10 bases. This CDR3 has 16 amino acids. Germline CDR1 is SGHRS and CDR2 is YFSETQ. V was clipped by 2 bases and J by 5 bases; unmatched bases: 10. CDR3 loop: CASSLIPDRGSHEQYF. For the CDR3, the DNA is TGCGCCAGCAGCTTAATACCGGACAGGGGGTCCCACGAGCAGTACTTC. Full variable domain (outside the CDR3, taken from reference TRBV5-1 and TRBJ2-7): KAGVTQTPRYLIKTRGQQVTLSCSPISGHRSVSWYQQTPGQGLQFLFEYFSETQRNKGNFPGRFSGRQFSNSRSEMNVSTLELGDSALYLCASSLIPDRGSHEQYFGPGTRLTVT.

CDR3 nucleotide sequence: TGTGCCAGCAGGATTGGACGAGATGAGCAGTACTTC. This gives the protein CASRIGRDEQYF. The gene calls are TRBV6-5 and TRBJ2-7; D is unresolved. This CDR3 region has 12 residues. Germline V gene data show CDR1 as MNHEY and CDR2 as SVGAGI. Trimming removed 6 bases at V and 7 bases at J, with 13 bases between.

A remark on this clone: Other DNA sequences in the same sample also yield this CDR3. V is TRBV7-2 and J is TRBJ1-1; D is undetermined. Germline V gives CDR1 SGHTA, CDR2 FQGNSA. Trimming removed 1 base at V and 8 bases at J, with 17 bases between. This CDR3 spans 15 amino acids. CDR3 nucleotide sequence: TGTGCCAGCAGCTTAGGTGGGAGCGGGGTTCGGGAAGCTTTCTTT. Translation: CASSLGGSGVREAFF.

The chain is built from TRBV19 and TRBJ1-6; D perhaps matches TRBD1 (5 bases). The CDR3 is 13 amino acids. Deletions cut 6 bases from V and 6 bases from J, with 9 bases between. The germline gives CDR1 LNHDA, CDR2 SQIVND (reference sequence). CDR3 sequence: CASRGPSNSPLHF. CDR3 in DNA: TGTGCCAGTAGGGGACCGAGTAATTCACCCCTCCACTTT.

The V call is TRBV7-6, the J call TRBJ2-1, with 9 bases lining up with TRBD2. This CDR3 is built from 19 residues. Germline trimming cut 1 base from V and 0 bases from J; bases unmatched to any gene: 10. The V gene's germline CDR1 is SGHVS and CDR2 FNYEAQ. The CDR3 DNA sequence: TGTGCCAGCAGCTTAGTTCGACTAGCGGATAGGAGCTCCTACAATGAGCAGTTCTTC. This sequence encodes CASSLVRLADRSSYNEQFF.

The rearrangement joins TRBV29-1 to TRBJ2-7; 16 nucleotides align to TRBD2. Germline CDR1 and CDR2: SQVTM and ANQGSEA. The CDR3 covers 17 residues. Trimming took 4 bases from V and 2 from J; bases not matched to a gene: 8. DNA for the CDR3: TGCAGCGTTGCGCTCGGGACTAGCGGGAGGGAAACCTACGAGCAGTACTTC. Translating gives CSVALGTSGRETYEQYF.

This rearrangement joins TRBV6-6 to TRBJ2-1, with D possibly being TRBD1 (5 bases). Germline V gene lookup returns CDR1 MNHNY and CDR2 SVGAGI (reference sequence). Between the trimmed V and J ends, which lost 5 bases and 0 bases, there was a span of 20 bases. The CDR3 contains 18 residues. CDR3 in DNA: TGTGCCAGCAGTCAGAGCGAGGACAACATTTTCTCCTACAATGAGCAGTTCTTC. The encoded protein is CASSQSEDNIFSYNEQFF.

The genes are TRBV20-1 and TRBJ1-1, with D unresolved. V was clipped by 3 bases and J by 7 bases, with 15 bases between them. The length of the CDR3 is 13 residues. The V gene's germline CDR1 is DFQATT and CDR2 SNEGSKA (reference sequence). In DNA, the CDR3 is TGCAGTGCTAGTTTCGCGTCCGCCGTTGAAGCTTTCTTT. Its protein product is CSASFASAVEAFF.